The 17 T cell receptor beta chains below all came from one sample that was sequenced in a study of graft-versus-host responses after intestinal transplantation. No antigens are known for them. Only in-frame clones appear in the TCRdb table, and some are missing; sequencing was by immunoSEQ multiplex PCR. The sample lists approximately 93,000 clones, 85% to 95% occurring once. The sample here was unstimulated CD8+ T cells sorted from spleen or lymph node cells, taken before transplant. The receptor source for this set is a human donor who was the organ donor for an intestinal transplant.

The rearrangement links TRBV13 to TRBJ1-1; D is possibly TRBD1 (5 bases). Per germline, CDR1 PRHDT and CDR2 FYEKMQ (reference sequence). The CDR3 has 14 residues. V was pared by 5 bases and J by 5 bases, with 15 bases between. The CDR3 spells CASSLGLSGTEAFF. CDR3 DNA sequence: TGTGCCAGCAGCCTGGGACTGTCGGGGACTGAAGCTTTCTTT.

The chain recombines TRBV5-4 with TRBJ2-1; the match to TRBD1 covers 8 bases. The germline gives CDR1 SGHNT, CDR2 YYREEE (reference sequence). This CDR3 spans 16 amino acids. The V segment lost 2 bases and the J segment 1 base; nucleotides outside the gene matches: 5. The CDR3 protein is CASSFRGHLSYNEQFF. The CDR3 DNA follows: TGTGCCAGCAGCTTCAGGGGGCACCTGTCCTACAATGAGCAGTTCTTC.

J is TRBJ1-1 and V is TRBV6-5; 7 positions match TRBD1. This CDR3 has 14 amino acids. In germline, CDR1 is MNHEY, CDR2 SVGAGI. The trim removed 6 bases at V and 1 base at J, leaving 5 bases unmatched. CDR3 amino acids: CASRFDRENTEAFF. Here the CDR3 DNA reads TGTGCCAGCAGGTTTGACAGGGAGAACACTGAAGCTTTCTTT.

J is TRBJ2-7 and V is TRBV7-9; 7 bases are shared with TRBD1. Germline V gene lookup returns CDR1 SEHNR and CDR2 FQNEAQ (reference sequence). The junction had 11 bases not matched to a gene; V was cut back by 3 bases and J by 3 bases. The CDR3 runs to 16 residues. CDR3 nucleotide sequence: TGTGCCAGCAGCTTTTTCTATGACAGGGTGAACTACGAGCAGTACTTC. It encodes CASSFFYDRVNYEQYF. The variable domain in full, with the rest retrieved from reference TRBV7-9 and TRBJ2-7, is DTGVSQNPRHKITKRGQNVTFRCDPISEHNRLYWYRQTLGQGPEFLTYFQNEAQLEKSRLLSDRFSAERPKGSFSTLEIQRTEQGDSAMYLCASSFFYDRVNYEQYFGPGTRLTVT.

The chain carries TRBV27 and TRBJ2-1, with D tentatively TRBD1 (6 bases). Looked up from germline, CDR1 is MNHEY and CDR2 is SMNVEV (reference sequence). The CDR3 extends over 15 amino acids. V was cut by 1 base and J by 14 bases, with 21 bases left in between. CDR3 loop: CASSLLVPDRSAEFF. For the CDR3, the DNA is TGTGCCAGCAGTTTATTGGTACCCGACAGGTCGGCGGAGTTCTTC.

The V gene is TRBV5-1, the J gene TRBJ2-5; 9 bases map to TRBD2. This CDR3 is 15 amino acids long. The germline CDR1 and CDR2 sequences are SGHRS and YFSETQ. V dropped 4 bases and J dropped 1; count of bases not matched to a gene: 5. In DNA, the CDR3 is TGCGCCAGCAGCGGAGCGGGAGGCTTCCAAGAGACCCAGTACTTC. Translation gives CASSGAGGFQETQYF.

V is TRBV13 and J is TRBJ2-7; D is uncertain. The ends were cut back, 0 bases at V and 3 bases at J, with 12 bases in the middle. The CDR3 extends over 15 amino acids. Germline CDR1 reads PRHDT; CDR2 reads FYEKMQ (reference sequence). The CDR3 sequence: CASSLGISTLYEQYF. CDR3 in DNA: TGTGCCAGCAGCTTAGGTATCTCTACTCTCTACGAGCAGTACTTC.

The rearrangement links TRBV5-5 to TRBJ2-7; maybe TRBD1 (6 bases). This CDR3 region has 13 residues. CDR1 and CDR2 (germline): SGHKS, YYEKEE (reference sequence). Trimming removed 3 bases from V and 0 bases from J, with 7 bases in between. The CDR3 region is CASSWTVSYEQYF. CDR3 DNA sequence: TGTGCCAGCAGCTGGACAGTCTCCTACGAGCAGTACTTC.

This clone was seen only a few times. V gene TRBV30 combines with J gene TRBJ2-7; 7 positions agree with TRBD1. The ends lost 0 bases at V and 6 bases at J; junction bases unmatched: 8. The germline V gene has CDR1 GTSNPN and CDR2 SVGIG (reference sequence). The CDR3 extends over 14 amino acids. The CDR3 DNA sequence: TGTGCCTGGAGTGTTTTGGGACAGCCCTCCGAGCAGTACTTC. Translated: CAWSVLGQPSEQYF.

This clone showed up just once. The chain joins TRBV2 to TRBJ2-3; tentative D call: TRBD1 (6 bases). The CDR3 is 14 amino acids. Between the trimmed V and J ends, which lost 10 bases and 1 base, there was a span of 15 bases. Germline V gene data show CDR1 as SNHLY and CDR2 as FYNNEI. The CDR3 coding sequence is TGTGCCACTCAGACACAGGGAGGCACAGATACGCAGTATTTT. Translating it yields CATQTQGGTDTQYF.

This chain joins TRBV9 and TRBJ2-2, with TRBD2 matching over 10 bases. CDR1 is SGDLS, CDR2 YYNGEE, per germline. The CDR3 runs to 19 residues. J was trimmed by 2 bases and V by 2 bases; bases with no gene match: 12. CDR3 loop: CASSVPSGRAVVNTGELFF. CDR3 bases: TGTGCCAGCAGCGTCCCAAGCGGGAGGGCCGTCGTAAACACCGGGGAGCTGTTTTTT.

The V gene is TRBV5-1, the J gene TRBJ2-1; TRBD2 matches at 9 bases. The germline gives CDR1 SGHRS, CDR2 YFSETQ. With 0 bases clipped from V and 1 base from J, the junction kept 8 bases outside the gene matches. The CDR3 length is 18 residues. CDR3 protein: CASSLVAGGPRSYNEQFF. CDR3 sequence (DNA): TGCGCCAGCAGCTTGGTTGCGGGGGGGCCGAGGTCCTACAATGAGCAGTTCTTC.

The chain is built from TRBV11-2 and TRBJ2-1; 7 positions match TRBD2. The CDR3 length is 14 residues. V lost 7 bases to trimming and J lost 3 bases; unmatched junction nucleotides: 6. CDR1 SGHAT and CDR2 FQNNGV come from the germline V gene. DNA for the CDR3: TGTGCCAGCACCATGGGGGGGGGCTACAATGAGCAGTTCTTC. Translated: CASTMGGGYNEQFF.

The chain links TRBV7-9 to TRBJ2-7; 7 bases align to TRBD1. Germline V gene sequence: CDR1 SEHNR, CDR2 FQNEAQ (reference sequence). Trimming cost V 0 bases and J 6 bases; bases outside gene matches: 5. The CDR3 extends over 14 amino acids. CDR3 nucleotides: TGTGCCAGCAGCTTAGCCGCAGGGGACAGCGAGCAGTACTTC. Translation gives CASSLAAGDSEQYF.

In its sample, this clone was seen once. This chain uses TRBV7-2 with TRBJ2-3, with TRBD2 matching over 7 bases. The germline gives CDR1 SGHTA, CDR2 FQGNSA. Unmatched junction bases numbered 3, after V lost 1 base and J lost 5 bases. This CDR3 contains 14 residues. The CDR3 bases are TGTGCCAGCAGCTTAGTGGGGGGGAGAGATACGCAGTATTTT. As protein: CASSLVGGRDTQYF.

This clone was detected once. V gene TRBV7-9 combines with J gene TRBJ2-1; no clear D gene. CDR3 length: 17 residues. Germline V gene lookup returns CDR1 SEHNR and CDR2 FQNEAQ (reference sequence). The V end lost 1 base, the J end lost 0 bases, and 13 bases lay between the germline ends. CDR3 residues: CASSLGPRPLSYNEQFF. CDR3 in DNA: TGTGCCAGCAGCTTAGGTCCCAGGCCCCTCTCCTACAATGAGCAGTTCTTC.

This chain connects TRBV6-4 to TRBJ2-2, with TRBD1 identical over 7 bases. In germline, CDR1 is MRHNA, CDR2 SNTAGT. This CDR3 spans 14 amino acids. After removal of 3 bases from V and 6 bases from J, the junction contained 4 bases not matched to a gene. The CDR3 loop is CASSEATGAGELFF. The CDR3 nucleotides are TGTGCCAGCAGTGAGGCCACAGGGGCCGGGGAGCTGTTTTTT.